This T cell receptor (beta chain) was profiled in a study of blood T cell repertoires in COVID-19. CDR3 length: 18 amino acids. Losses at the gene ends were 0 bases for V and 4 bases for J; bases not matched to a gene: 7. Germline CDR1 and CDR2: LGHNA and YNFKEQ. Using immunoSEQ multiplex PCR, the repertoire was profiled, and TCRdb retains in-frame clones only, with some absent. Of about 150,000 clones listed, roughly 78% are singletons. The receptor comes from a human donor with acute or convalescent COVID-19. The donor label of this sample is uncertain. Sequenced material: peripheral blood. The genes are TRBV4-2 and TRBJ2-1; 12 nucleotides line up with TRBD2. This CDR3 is CASSQDAKLAGGYNEQFF. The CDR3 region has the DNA TGTGCCAGCAGCCAAGATGCCAAACTAGCGGGGGGTTACAATGAGCAGTTCTTC.